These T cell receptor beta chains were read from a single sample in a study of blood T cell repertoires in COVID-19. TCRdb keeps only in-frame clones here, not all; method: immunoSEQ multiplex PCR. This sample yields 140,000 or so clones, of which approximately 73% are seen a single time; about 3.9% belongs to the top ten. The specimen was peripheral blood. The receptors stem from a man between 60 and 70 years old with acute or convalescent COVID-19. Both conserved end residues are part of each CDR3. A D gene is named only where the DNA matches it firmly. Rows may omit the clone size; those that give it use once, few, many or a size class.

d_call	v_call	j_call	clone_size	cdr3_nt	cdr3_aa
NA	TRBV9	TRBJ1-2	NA	TGTGCCAGCAGCGCCCAGGGGAGCTATGGCTACACCTTC	CASSAQGSYGYTF
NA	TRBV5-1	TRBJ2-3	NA	TGCGCCAGCAGTCCAGGGCGGGGACTCACAGATACGCAGTATTTT	CASSPGRGLTDTQYF
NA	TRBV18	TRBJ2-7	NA	TGTGCCAGCTCACCCCCAAAGTTAAGCGGAGACGAGCAGTACTTC	CASSPPKLSGDEQYF
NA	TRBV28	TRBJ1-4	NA	TGTGCCAGCAGTAGACAGGTTAATGAAAAACTGTTTTTT	CASSRQVNEKLFF
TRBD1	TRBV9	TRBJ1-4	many	TGTGCCAGCCGAGTGACAGGGGCTAATGAAAAACTGTTTTTT	CASRVTGANEKLFF
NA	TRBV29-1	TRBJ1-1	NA	TGCAGCGTTACATTGAACACTGAAGCTTTCTTT	CSVTLNTEAFF
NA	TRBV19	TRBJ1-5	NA	TGTGCCACCTCGCCGATTCCAGCGGGTAATCAGCCCCAGCATTTT	CATSPIPAGNQPQHF
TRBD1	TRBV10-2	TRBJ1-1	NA	TGCGCCAGCAGTGGGACAGGGCGGACTGAAGCTTTCTTT	CASSGTGRTEAFF
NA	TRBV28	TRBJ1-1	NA	TGTGCCAGCAGGCTTGACACGAACACTGAAGCTTTCTTT	CASRLDTNTEAFF
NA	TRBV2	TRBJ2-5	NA	TGTGCCAGCATCCGACTGGGGCCAGTGGGCACCCAGTACTTC	CASIRLGPVGTQYF
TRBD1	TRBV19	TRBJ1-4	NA	TGTGCCAGTAAGCCGGGACAGGGAACTAATGAAAAACTGTTTTTT	CASKPGQGTNEKLFF
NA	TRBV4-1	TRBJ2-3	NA	TGCGCCAGCAGCCAAGAGGGTGCGAGCGTGGATACGCAGTATTTT	CASSQEGASVDTQYF
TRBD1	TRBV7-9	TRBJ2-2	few	TGTGCCAGCAGCTTCCAGCAGGGGGCTGACGCCGGGGAGCTGTTTTTT	CASSFQQGADAGELFF
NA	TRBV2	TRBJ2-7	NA	TGTGCCAGCAGAGCGTCTCAACAGGGGAGGAACGAGCAGTACTTC	CASRASQQGRNEQYF
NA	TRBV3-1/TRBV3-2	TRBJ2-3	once	TGTGCCAGCAGCCAACGCACAGGGTTCACAGATACGCAGTATTTT	CASSQRTGFTDTQYF
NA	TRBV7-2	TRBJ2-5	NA	TGTGCCAGCAGCTTAGGATCAGGGCTGCAAGAGACCCAGTACTTC	CASSLGSGLQETQYF
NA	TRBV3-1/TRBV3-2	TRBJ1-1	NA	TGTGCCAGCAGCCACCTAGACACTGAAGCTTTCTTT	CASSHLDTEAFF
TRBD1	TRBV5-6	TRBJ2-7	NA	TGTGCCAGCAGCTTCGGGGACAGCTACGAGCAGTACTTC	CASSFGDSYEQYF
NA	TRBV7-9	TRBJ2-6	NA	TGTGCCAGCAGCCCACGCCAGGGCTACTCTGGGGCCAACGTCCTGACTTTC	CASSPRQGYSGANVLTF
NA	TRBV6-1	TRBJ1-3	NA	TGTGCCAGCAGTGAGGGCAGGGCGTTTGGAAACACCATATATTTT	CASSEGRAFGNTIYF
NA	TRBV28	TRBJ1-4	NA	TGTGCCAGCAGTGGCGGGGCGGCTAATGAAAAACTGTTTTTT	CASSGGAANEKLFF
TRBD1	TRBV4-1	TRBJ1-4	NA	TGCGCCAGCAGCCCTGATACAGGGGGCTATGAAAAACTGTTTTTT	CASSPDTGGYEKLFF
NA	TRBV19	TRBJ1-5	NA	TGTGCCAGTAGTATACCGGAACAGGGCAATCAGCCCCAGCATTTT	CASSIPEQGNQPQHF
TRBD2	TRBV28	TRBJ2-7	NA	TGTGCCAGCAGTCCCGGGACTAGCTGGTACTACGAGCAGTACTTC	CASSPGTSWYYEQYF
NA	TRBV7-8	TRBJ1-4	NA	TGTGCCAGCAGCTCAACCAGGGTTTATGAAAAACTGTTTTTT	CASSSTRVYEKLFF
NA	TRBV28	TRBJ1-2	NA	TGTGCCAGCAGGCAAAGTGCGTCCTCCTATGGCTACACCTTC	CASRQSASSYGYTF
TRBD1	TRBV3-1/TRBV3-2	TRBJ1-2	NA	TGTGCCAGCAGCCCCCGACAGGGGGCCGGTTATGGCTACACCTTC	CASSPRQGAGYGYTF
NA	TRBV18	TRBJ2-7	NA	TGTGCCAGCTCACCAGGAAGGGGGGGCTCCTACGAGCAGTACTTC	CASSPGRGGSYEQYF
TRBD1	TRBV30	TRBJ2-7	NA	TGTGCCTGGAGTGTCAGGGGGCTGCGGGAGCAGTACTTC	CAWSVRGLREQYF
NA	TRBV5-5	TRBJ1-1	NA	TGTGCCAGCAGCTTGGGAGGGTTCGGCACTGAAGCTTTCTTT	CASSLGGFGTEAFF
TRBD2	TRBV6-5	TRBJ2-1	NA	TGTGCCAGCAGTCCCCCCCTAGCGGGAGGGGATGAGCAGTTCTTC	CASSPPLAGGDEQFF
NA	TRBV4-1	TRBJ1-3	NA	TGCGCCAGCAGCCAAGTGAAGGATCCGATACTAGTCTCTGGAAACACCATATATTTT	CASSQVKDPILVSGNTIYF
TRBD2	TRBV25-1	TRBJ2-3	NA	TGTGCCAGCAGTGGACCTAGCGGGCCCCGCACAGATACGCAGTATTTT	CASSGPSGPRTDTQYF
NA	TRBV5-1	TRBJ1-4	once	TGCGCCAGCAGCTTGGCAGGTAGGAATGAAAAACTGTTTTTT	CASSLAGRNEKLFF
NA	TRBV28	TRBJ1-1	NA	TGTGCCAGCAGCCCCCCCCGGGGTCGTACTGAAGCTTTCTTT	CASSPPRGRTEAFF
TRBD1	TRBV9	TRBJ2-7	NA	TGTGCCAGCAGCGTCGGGACAGGGCTAAACTTCAACTACGAGCAGTACTTC	CASSVGTGLNFNYEQYF
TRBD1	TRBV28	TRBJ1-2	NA	TGTGCCAGCAATAAAGGACAGGCTAACTATGGCTACACCTTC	CASNKGQANYGYTF
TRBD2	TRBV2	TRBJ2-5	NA	TGTGCCAGCAGTGATGTTCTAGCGGGAGTGGGCGGAGAGACCCAGTACTTC	CASSDVLAGVGGETQYF
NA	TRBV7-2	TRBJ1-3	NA	TGTGCCAGCAGCTCCAGGAACTCTGGAAACACCATATATTTT	CASSSRNSGNTIYF
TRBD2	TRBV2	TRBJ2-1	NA	TGTGCCAGCAGGCCGCTCGTAGCGGGAGAAACAGATGAGCAGTTCTTC	CASRPLVAGETDEQFF
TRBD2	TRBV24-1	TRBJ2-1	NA	TGTGCCACCAGTGACCTCCTAGCGGGAATCCACAATGAGCAGTTCTTC	CATSDLLAGIHNEQFF
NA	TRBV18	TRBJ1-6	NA	TGTGCCAGCTCATCTACGTACAGACAGTCGAATAATTCACCCCTCCACTTT	CASSSTYRQSNNSPLHF
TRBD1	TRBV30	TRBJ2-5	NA	TGTGCCTGGAGTGTAGGGACAGAAGAGACCCAGTACTTC	CAWSVGTEETQYF
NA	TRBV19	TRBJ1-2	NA	TGTGCCAGTAGTCCCGACAGGACCTATGGCTACACCTTC	CASSPDRTYGYTF
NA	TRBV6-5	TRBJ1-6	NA	TGTGCCAGCAGCCAACGGGAGATGGGTTCACCCCTCCACTTT	CASSQREMGSPLHF
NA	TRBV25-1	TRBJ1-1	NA	TGTGCCAGCACAATGAACACTGAAGCTTTCTTT	CASTMNTEAFF
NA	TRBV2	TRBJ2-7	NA	TGTGCCAGCAGTTATCCGGACAACTACGAGCAGTACTTC	CASSYPDNYEQYF
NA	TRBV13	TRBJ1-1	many	TGTGCCAGCAGCTTAAGGACAGCAAAGCCTTTCTTT	CASSLRTAKPFF
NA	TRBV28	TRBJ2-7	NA	TGTGCCAGCAGCGAGTCGCCGGACAGCCTCTACGAGCAGTACTTC	CASSESPDSLYEQYF
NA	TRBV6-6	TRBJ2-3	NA	TGTGCCAGCAGCGGAGGAACAGATACGCAGTATTTT	CASSGGTDTQYF
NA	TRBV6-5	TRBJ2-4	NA	TGTGCCAGCATTCTGCGGGGCATTCAGTACTTC	CASILRGIQYF
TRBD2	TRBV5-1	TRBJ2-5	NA	TGCGCCAGCAGCTTAGTAGCGGGAGGGGGAGAGACCCAGTACTTC	CASSLVAGGGETQYF
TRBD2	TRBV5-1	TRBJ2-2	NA	TGCGCCAGCAGCGTTGGTCTAGCGGCGAACACCGGGGAGCTGTTTTTT	CASSVGLAANTGELFF
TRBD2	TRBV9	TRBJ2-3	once	TGTGCCAGCAGCGTAGGACTAGCGGGAGTAGTAAATACGCAGTATTTT	CASSVGLAGVVNTQYF
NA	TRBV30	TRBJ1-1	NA	TGTGCCTTAGAAAGGGGGGGGAACACTGAAGCTTTCTTT	CALERGGNTEAFF
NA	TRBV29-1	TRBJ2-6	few	TGCAGCGTTGAAGGGGGCAGGGATGTATCTGGGGCCAACGTCCTGACTTTC	CSVEGGRDVSGANVLTF